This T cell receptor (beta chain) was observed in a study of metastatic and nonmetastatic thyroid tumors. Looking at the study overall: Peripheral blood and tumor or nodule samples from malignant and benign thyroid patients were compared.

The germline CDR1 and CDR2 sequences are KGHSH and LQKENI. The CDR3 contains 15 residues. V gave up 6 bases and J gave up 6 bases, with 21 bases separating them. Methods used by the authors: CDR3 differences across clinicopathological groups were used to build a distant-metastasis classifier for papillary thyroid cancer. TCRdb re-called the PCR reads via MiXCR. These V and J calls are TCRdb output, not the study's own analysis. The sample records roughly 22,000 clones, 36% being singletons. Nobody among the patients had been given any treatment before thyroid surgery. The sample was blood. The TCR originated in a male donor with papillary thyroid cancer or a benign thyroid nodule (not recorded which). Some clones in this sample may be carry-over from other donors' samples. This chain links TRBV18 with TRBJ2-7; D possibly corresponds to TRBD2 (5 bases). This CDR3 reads CASSPLAESTAEQYF. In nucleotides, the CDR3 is TGTGCCAGCTCCCCCCTAGCCGAGTCCACCGCCGAGCAGTACTTC.